This TCR beta chain was identified in a study of beta chain features in type 1 diabetes. Study-level background: When patients were set against healthy donors, age, gender and cell yields were similar. The examined sorted cells totaled approximately 100 million across samples.

A note on this clone: What it binds is not known.

Reverse transcription of all isolated RNA meant that expressed TCRB transcripts were sequenced. The repertoire was sequenced with immunoSEQ multiplex PCR; TCRdb's copy has only in-frame clones and lacks some. The table lists some 290,000 clones, roughly an eighth of them singletons, with about 0.017% in the top ten. Looked up from germline, CDR1 is MNHNY and CDR2 is SVGAGI (reference sequence). The V end was cut by 5 bases, the J end by 1 base, with 11 bases between. This CDR3 comprises 14 residues. Study outcomes and limitations: Patients with Type 1 diabetes showed moderately but significantly shorter TCRB CDR3s in all four CD4+ subsets. VDJ junctions from patients with type 1 diabetes contained fewer insertions and more deletions.

This chain joins TRBV6-6 and TRBJ2-5; possible D gene TRBD1, 6 bases. Material for sequencing was naive CD4+ T cells from blood. The clonotype comes from a man aged 30 to 39 with type 1 diabetes. The CDR3 coding sequence is TGTGCCAGCAGTCCCGGGACAACCCAAGAGACCCAGTACTTC. It codes for CASSPGTTQETQYF.